Listed below are T cell receptor beta chains from one sample, sequenced in a study of shared clonotypes between healthy human individuals. The table came from immunoSEQ multiplex PCR; TCRdb's copy has only in-frame clones and leaves some out. The table shows about 470,000 clones, with 70% to 80% occurring only once. The sequenced material came from PBMCs. The origin of the receptors is a woman aged 40 to 50 in good health. Some clones in this sample may be carry-over from other donors' samples. The CDR3 runs from the conserved cysteine through the conserved F or W. D genes are given only for firm matches. A clone size is listed for some rows: how often the clone was seen (once, few, many), or a class if it is expanded.

v_call	d_call	clone_size	j_call	cdr3_aa	cdr3_nt
TRBV5-4	TRBD2	NA	TRBJ2-7	CASSSTLAGGPYEQYF	TGTGCCAGCAGCTCGACACTAGCGGGAGGGCCGTACGAGCAGTACTTC
TRBV18	NA	NA	TRBJ1-2	CASSPLPDTNYGYTF	TGTGCCAGCTCACCCCTCCCTGACACCAACTATGGCTACACCTTC
TRBV27	TRBD1	few	TRBJ1-1	CASSFGQGRRVTEAFF	TGTGCCAGCAGTTTCGGACAGGGAAGAAGGGTGACTGAAGCTTTCTTT
TRBV13	NA	few	TRBJ2-3	CASSSRGNTDTQYF	TGTGCCAGCAGCTCAAGAGGAAACACAGATACGCAGTATTTT
TRBV5-1	TRBD1	NA	TRBJ2-1	CASSLEEGAYNEQFF	TGCGCCAGCAGCTTGGAAGAGGGGGCTTACAATGAGCAGTTCTTC
TRBV19	TRBD1	NA	TRBJ2-1	CASSTITGGPSYNEQFF	TGTGCCAGTAGTACCATTACAGGGGGTCCATCCTACAATGAGCAGTTCTTC
TRBV7-2	TRBD2	NA	TRBJ2-6	CASSIGLAGGSGANVLTF	TGTGCCAGCAGCATAGGACTAGCGGGAGGTTCTGGGGCCAACGTCCTGACTTTC
TRBV7-6	NA	many	TRBJ2-3	CASSLGGELTDTQYF	TGTGCCAGCAGCTTAGGGGGAGAACTGACAGATACGCAGTATTTT
TRBV18	NA	NA	TRBJ1-1	CASSPFADSTEAFF	TGTGCCAGCTCCCCTTTCGCGGATTCCACTGAAGCTTTCTTT
TRBV5-1	NA	NA	TRBJ2-5	CASSLGLAEGETQYF	TGCGCCAGCAGCTTGGGGTTAGCGGAGGGGGAGACCCAGTACTTC
TRBV19	NA	NA	TRBJ2-1	CASSVLGNEQFF	TGTGCCAGTAGTGTATTAGGGAATGAGCAGTTCTTC
TRBV13	NA	many	TRBJ2-7	CASSLQSRAYEQYF	TGTGCCAGCAGCTTACAATCCAGGGCCTACGAGCAGTACTTC
TRBV18	NA	NA	TRBJ1-2	CASSPSQGYYGYTF	TGTGCCAGCTCACCATCCCAAGGGTACTATGGCTACACCTTC
TRBV11-3	TRBD2	NA	TRBJ2-5	CASSLGGAAGDVWETQYF	TGTGCCAGCAGCTTAGGGGGGGCAGCGGGAGATGTGTGGGAGACCCAGTACTTC
TRBV18	NA	NA	TRBJ1-2	CASSPRRHYGYTF	TGTGCCAGCTCACCACGACGGCACTATGGCTACACCTTC
TRBV28	TRBD1	NA	TRBJ1-5	CASSRQGRYLPQHF	TGTGCCAGCAGTAGACAGGGGCGGTATCTGCCCCAGCATTTT
TRBV4-2	NA	NA	TRBJ2-7	CASSQEGRGRARYEQYF	TGTGCCAGCAGCCAAGAGGGCAGGGGAAGGGCCCGATACGAGCAGTACTTC
TRBV18	TRBD2	few	TRBJ2-7	CASSPPTSGTYEQYF	TGTGCCAGCTCACCACCGACTAGCGGGACCTACGAGCAGTACTTC
TRBV28	NA	few	TRBJ1-5	CASSPGLGNQPQHF	TGTGCCAGCAGCCCGGGGTTAGGCAATCAGCCCCAGCATTTT
TRBV28	NA	NA	TRBJ2-1	CASRSGVFNEQFF	TGTGCCAGCAGGTCGGGAGTCTTCAATGAGCAGTTCTTC
TRBV27	NA	NA	TRBJ1-2	CASSLSRFGGYTF	TGTGCCAGCAGTTTATCGAGGTTTGGTGGCTACACCTTC
TRBV5-1	NA	few	TRBJ2-3	CASSTRQPTDTQYF	TGCGCCAGCAGCACCAGACAGCCAACAGATACGCAGTATTTT
TRBV5-4	NA	NA	TRBJ1-4	CASSLMAANEKLFF	TGTGCCAGCAGCTTGATGGCCGCGAATGAAAAACTGTTTTTT
TRBV5-1	TRBD1	NA	TRBJ1-1	CASSLASAGGYTEAFF	TGCGCCAGCAGCTTGGCCTCTGCAGGGGGATACACTGAAGCTTTCTTT
TRBV9	TRBD2	NA	TRBJ2-2	CASSEGTSGTGELFF	TGTGCCAGCAGCGAAGGGACTAGCGGCACCGGGGAGCTGTTTTTT
TRBV5-6	NA	once	TRBJ2-5	CASSPADQETQYF	TGTGCCAGCAGCCCCGCTGATCAAGAGACCCAGTACTTC
TRBV2	NA	NA	TRBJ1-5	CASSADSRWPQHF	TGTGCCAGCAGTGCGGACAGCCGATGGCCCCAGCATTTT
TRBV10-3	TRBD1	once	TRBJ2-7	CAVTDRASYEQYF	TGTGCCGTCACGGACAGGGCGAGTTACGAGCAGTACTTC
TRBV19	TRBD2	NA	TRBJ2-1	CASSPTLAGGRNEQFF	TGTGCCAGTAGTCCGACCCTAGCGGGAGGGCGGAATGAGCAGTTCTTC
TRBV6-1	NA	NA	TRBJ1-1	CASMKWGEGTEAFF	TGTGCCAGCATGAAGTGGGGGGAGGGCACTGAAGCTTTCTTT
TRBV9	NA	NA	TRBJ2-2	CASSRTGELFF	TGTGCCAGCAGCCGTACCGGGGAGCTGTTTTTT
TRBV5-4	TRBD2	NA	TRBJ2-6	CAVRRRLAVSGANVLTF	TGTGCCGTGAGGAGGAGGCTAGCGGTGTCTGGGGCCAACGTCCTGACTTTC
TRBV19	NA	NA	TRBJ1-5	CASRQMVSWDQPQHF	TGTGCCAGTAGGCAAATGGTCTCTTGGGATCAGCCCCAGCATTTT
TRBV6-5	NA	NA	TRBJ1-3	CASSYSGTTGNTIYF	TGTGCCAGCAGTTACTCCGGGACAACTGGAAACACCATATATTTT
TRBV7-2	NA	once	TRBJ2-2	CASSFGKGSRSGELFF	TGTGCCAGCAGCTTTGGAAAGGGGAGTCGGTCCGGGGAGCTGTTTTTT
TRBV6-4	NA	NA	TRBJ1-1	CASSRDANTEAFF	TGTGCCAGCAGCAGGGACGCGAACACTGAAGCTTTCTTT
TRBV28	NA	NA	TRBJ2-5	CASRQGGETQYF	TGTGCCAGCAGGCAGGGGGGAGAGACCCAGTACTTC
TRBV4-2	NA	NA	TRBJ2-1	CASSLDASYNEQFF	TGTGCCAGCAGCCTGGATGCCAGTTACAATGAGCAGTTCTTC
TRBV13	NA	NA	TRBJ2-1	CASSYDRDNEQFF	TGTGCCAGCAGCTACGACAGAGACAATGAGCAGTTCTTC
TRBV5-3	NA	NA	TRBJ2-3	CARSSEGAETDTQYF	TGTGCCAGAAGCTCCGAAGGGGCGGAGACAGATACGCAGTATTTT
TRBV11-1	NA	few	TRBJ2-5	CASSLATQAVRIETQYF	TGTGCCAGCAGCTTAGCGACACAGGCGGTGAGGATAGAGACCCAGTACTTC
TRBV7-2	TRBD2	NA	TRBJ2-2	CASSLGRGLANTGELFF	TGTGCCAGCAGCTTAGGGCGGGGACTAGCAAACACCGGGGAGCTGTTTTTT
TRBV6-5	TRBD1	NA	TRBJ1-2	CLASQTGVDGYTF	TGCCTCGCGAGTCAGACAGGGGTGGATGGCTACACCTTC
TRBV9	TRBD1	NA	TRBJ2-1	CASSVSHRGREQFF	TGTGCCAGCAGCGTCAGCCACAGGGGACGTGAGCAGTTCTTC
TRBV18	NA	few	TRBJ1-1	CASSPREDTEAFF	TGTGCCAGCTCACCTAGGGAGGACACTGAAGCTTTCTTT
TRBV6-5	TRBD1	NA	TRBJ2-7	CASSRTGNYEQYF	TGTGCCAGCAGTAGGACAGGGAACTACGAGCAGTACTTC
TRBV18	TRBD1	NA	TRBJ1-4	CASSPTGLGEKLFF	TGTGCCAGCTCACCGACAGGGCTAGGTGAAAAACTGTTTTTT
TRBV6-6	TRBD2	once	TRBJ2-7	CASRRTSGYEQYF	TGTGCCAGCAGAAGGACTAGCGGCTACGAGCAGTACTTC
TRBV19	TRBD1	many	TRBJ1-5	CASSARRGDRNQPQHF	TGTGCCAGTTCGGCGCGTCGCGGGGACAGAAATCAGCCCCAGCATTTT
TRBV2	NA	NA	TRBJ2-2	CASSNLNTGELFF	TGTGCCAGCAGTAACCTTAACACCGGGGAGCTGTTTTTT
TRBV28	NA	NA	TRBJ2-2	CASSLGGLTGELFF	TGTGCCAGCAGTTTGGGAGGTCTCACCGGGGAGCTGTTTTTT